This is a list of T cell receptor beta chains from one sample in a study of T cells in Graves' hyperthyroidism and ophthalmopathy. TCRdb called the multiplex PCR reads again in MiXCR, with one record for every CDR3 protein. The repertoire holds about 400,000 distinct CDR3 sequences, with around 13% as singletons. Sequenced: blood. The source of these receptors is a young woman with Graves' hyperthyroidism. Each CDR3 is given with its conserved first and last residue. D genes are given only for firm matches. Expanded clones get a size class; other rows say once, few or many, or leave the size out.

.,TRBJ1-1,TRBV27,many,CASSFSRVAEAFF,TGTGCCAGCAGTTTCAGCAGGGTCGCTGAAGCTTTCTTT
TRBD1,TRBJ2-5,TRBV7-8,many,CASSSRGFGETQYF,TGTGCCAGCAGCTCCAGGGGGTTTGGAGAGACCCAGTACTTC
TRBD1,TRBJ1-6,TRBV12-3/TRBV12-4,many,CASSLAGTGVSPLHF,TGTGCCAGCAGTTTAGCTGGGACAGGGGTTTCACCCCTCCACTTT
TRBD1,TRBJ2-7,TRBV12-3/TRBV12-4,.,CASSREGQGGEQYF,TGTGCCAGCAGTCGTGAGGGACAGGGAGGGGAGCAGTACTTC
.,TRBJ1-5,TRBV7-9,many,CASSLLNQPQHF,TGTGCCAGCAGCTTGCTGAATCAGCCCCAGCATTTT
TRBD1,TRBJ1-1,TRBV20-1,many,CSAVTGAGRTEAFF,TGCAGTGCTGTGACAGGGGCGGGGAGGACTGAAGCTTTCTTT
.,TRBJ2-7,TRBV7-9,once,CASSRGSLGYEQYF,TGTGCCAGCAGCCGGGGGAGTCTCGGCTACGAGCAGTACTTC
.,TRBJ1-2,TRBV3-1,few,CASSQEGPPPVPYGYTF,TGTGCCAGCAGCCAAGAGGGCCCCCCTCCGGTCCCCTATGGCTACACCTTC
.,TRBJ2-1,TRBV6-4,few,CASSQESSNEQFF,TGTGCCAGCAGCCAGGAATCCAGTAATGAGCAGTTCTTC
.,TRBJ2-5,TRBV25-1,few,CASSESPENQETQYF,TGTGCCAGCAGTGAATCCCCGGAGAACCAAGAGACCCAGTACTTC
.,TRBJ2-7,TRBV28,.,CASSSNQGRKTYEQYF,TGTGCCAGCAGTTCCAATCAGGGGCGAAAGACCTACGAGCAGTACTTC
.,TRBJ2-7,TRBV6-2/TRBV6-3,many,CASSYSNRVGYEQYF,TGTGCCAGCAGTTACTCGAACAGGGTCGGGTACGAGCAGTACTTC
TRBD1,TRBJ2-7,TRBV3-1,.,CASSSIRDSFSYEQYF,TGTGCCAGCAGCTCGATCCGGGACAGTTTCTCCTACGAGCAGTACTTC
.,TRBJ2-4,TRBV6-1,.,CASSGDISWGPRNIQYF,TGTGCCAGCAGTGGGGATATCAGTTGGGGGCCAAGGAACATTCAGTACTTC
.,TRBJ1-1,TRBV12-3/TRBV12-4,many,CASSLEGRANTEAFF,TGTGCCAGCAGTTTAGAAGGCAGGGCGAACACTGAAGCTTTCTTT
.,TRBJ1-5,TRBV7-9,many,CASSLGGSGHQPQHF,TGTGCCAGCAGCTTAGGGGGGTCAGGGCATCAGCCCCAGCATTTT
.,TRBJ2-7,TRBV2,once,CASSPRYQSYEQYF,TGTGCCAGCAGTCCCAGGTACCAGAGCTACGAGCAGTACTTC
.,TRBJ2-7,TRBV7-2,.,CASSSGTLTYEQYF,TGTGCCAGCAGCTCCGGGACTTTAACCTACGAGCAGTACTTC
.,TRBJ1-1,TRBV27,.,CASSLQNWGNTEAFF,TGTGCCAGCAGTTTACAGAATTGGGGGAACACTGAAGCTTTCTTT
.,TRBJ2-7,TRBV18,many,CASSPPTGLGLAGEQYF,TGTGCCAGCTCACCACCGACAGGGTTGGGACTTGCGGGGGAGCAGTACTTC
.,TRBJ2-1,TRBV9,.,CASNRDHLYNEQFF,TGTGCCAGCAACCGGGACCACCTTTACAATGAGCAGTTCTTC
.,TRBJ2-5,TRBV20-1,many,CSAPTEEETQYF,TGCAGTGCCCCGACAGAAGAGGAGACCCAGTACTTC
TRBD1,TRBJ2-1,TRBV28,many,CASSLTTGQGVNNEQFF,TGTGCCAGCAGTCTCACCACGGGACAGGGGGTGAACAATGAGCAGTTCTTC
TRBD2,TRBJ2-7,TRBV20-1,.,CSADTSGAYEQYF,TGCAGTGCCGATACTAGCGGGGCCTACGAGCAGTACTTC
.,TRBJ1-2,TRBV20-1,few,CSARDPDSDYGYTF,TGCAGTGCTAGAGATCCTGACAGTGACTATGGCTACACCTTC
.,TRBJ2-7,TRBV5-1,many,CASSFDKGSYEQYF,TGCGCCAGCAGCTTTGATAAGGGATCGTACGAGCAGTACTTC
TRBD1,TRBJ1-2,TRBV28,many,CASSLWTGGDYGYTF,TGTGCCAGCAGTTTATGGACAGGGGGGGACTATGGCTACACCTTC
TRBD2,TRBJ2-1,TRBV2,many,CASTRGGSKYEQFF,TGTGCCAGCACCCGGGGGGGCAGTAAGTATGAGCAGTTCTTC
.,TRBJ1-1,TRBV14,many,CASSQNYRERAFF,TGTGCCAGCAGCCAGAATTACAGGGAGAGGGCTTTCTTT
.,TRBJ2-3,TRBV18,many,CASTRGDWEATQYF,TGTGCCAGCACACGGGGAGACTGGGAGGCGACGCAGTATTTT
TRBD2,TRBJ2-7,TRBV20-1,.,CSARVSETSGRNSYEQYF,TGCAGTGCTAGAGTTTCCGAGACTAGCGGGAGAAATTCCTACGAGCAGTACTTC
TRBD2,TRBJ2-3,TRBV14,many,CASSQLAGARDTQYF,TGTGCCAGCAGCCAACTAGCGGGAGCGAGAGATACGCAGTATTTT
.,TRBJ1-3,TRBV6-1,many,CASIGFSAGRNTIYF,TGTGCCAGCATCGGATTTAGTGCAGGCCGAAACACCATATATTTT
.,TRBJ1-2,TRBV7-2,many,CATDIYLNYGYTF,TGTGCCACCGACATATATCTCAACTATGGCTACACCTTC
.,TRBJ2-3,TRBV2,many,CASVAVTGADTQYF,TGTGCCAGCGTAGCGGTAACCGGAGCAGATACGCAGTATTTT
.,TRBJ2-2,TRBV28,many,CASSLDGADTGELFF,TGTGCCAGCAGTTTAGATGGGGCGGACACCGGGGAGCTGTTTTTT
TRBD2,TRBJ2-1,TRBV30,many,CAWRLRGTHNEQFF,TGTGCCTGGAGGCTGCGGGGGACCCATAATGAGCAGTTCTTC
TRBD1,TRBJ2-6,TRBV20-1,.,CSASRGQGALGANVLTF,TGCAGTGCTAGTCGGGGACAGGGGGCGTTAGGGGCCAACGTCCTGACTTTC
.,TRBJ1-5,TRBV2,many,CASSEAVGISNQPQHF,TGTGCCAGCAGTGAAGCGGTGGGTATCAGCAATCAGCCCCAGCATTTT
.,TRBJ1-1,TRBV5-8,few,CASSFTLAPGRAMNTEAFF,TGTGCCAGCAGCTTCACCCTCGCCCCGGGGAGAGCCATGAACACTGAAGCTTTCTTT
TRBD1,TRBJ1-4,TRBV5-1,.,CASAWGQGLEKLFF,TGCGCCAGCGCCTGGGGACAGGGTCTTGAAAAACTGTTTTTT
TRBD2,TRBJ2-1,TRBV7-9,many,CASSWAGDFQFF,TGTGCCAGCAGCTGGGCGGGGGACTTTCAGTTCTTC
.,TRBJ1-1,TRBV29-1,many,CSARRGTTEAFF,TGCAGCGCCCGACGCGGGACCACTGAAGCTTTCTTT
.,TRBJ2-7,TRBV7-9,many,CASSSQVYEQYF,TGTGCCAGCAGCTCCCAAGTGTACGAGCAGTACTTC
TRBD2,TRBJ2-3,TRBV7-2,many,CASSSTSSTDTQYF,TGTGCCAGCAGCTCGACTAGCAGCACAGATACGCAGTATTTT
TRBD1,TRBJ1-2,TRBV12-3/TRBV12-4,many,CASSQVGGRGSVGYTF,TGTGCCAGCAGCCAAGTGGGCGGCAGGGGGTCGGTTGGCTACACCTTC
.,TRBJ1-5,TRBV9,many,CASSPDLSNQPQHF,TGTGCCAGCAGCCCCGACCTAAGCAATCAGCCCCAGCATTTT
.,TRBJ1-5,TRBV6-4,few,CATRMDGNSNQPQHF,TGTGCCACCAGGATGGACGGGAATAGCAATCAGCCCCAGCATTTT
TRBD1,TRBJ1-4,TRBV7-6,.,CASSRPRDSNEKLFF,TGTGCCAGCAGCCGCCCAAGGGACAGTAATGAAAAACTGTTTTTT
.,TRBJ1-6,TRBV27,few,CASSRLVSSAGINSPLHF,TGTGCCAGCAGTCGTTTGGTTTCCTCGGCCGGAATTAATTCACCCCTCCACTTT
TRBD2,TRBJ2-3,TRBV28,many,CASSLSGTSGRSTDTQYF,TGTGCCAGCAGTTTATCCGGGACTAGCGGGAGGAGCACAGATACGCAGTATTTT
TRBD1,TRBJ1-2,TRBV28,once,CTSGSNRGDYGYTF,TGTACCAGCGGCTCAAACAGGGGCGACTATGGCTACACCTTC
.,TRBJ2-3,TRBV12-5,many,CASGTRDTSTDTQYF,TGTGCTAGTGGTACTCGGGACACATCCACAGATACGCAGTATTTT